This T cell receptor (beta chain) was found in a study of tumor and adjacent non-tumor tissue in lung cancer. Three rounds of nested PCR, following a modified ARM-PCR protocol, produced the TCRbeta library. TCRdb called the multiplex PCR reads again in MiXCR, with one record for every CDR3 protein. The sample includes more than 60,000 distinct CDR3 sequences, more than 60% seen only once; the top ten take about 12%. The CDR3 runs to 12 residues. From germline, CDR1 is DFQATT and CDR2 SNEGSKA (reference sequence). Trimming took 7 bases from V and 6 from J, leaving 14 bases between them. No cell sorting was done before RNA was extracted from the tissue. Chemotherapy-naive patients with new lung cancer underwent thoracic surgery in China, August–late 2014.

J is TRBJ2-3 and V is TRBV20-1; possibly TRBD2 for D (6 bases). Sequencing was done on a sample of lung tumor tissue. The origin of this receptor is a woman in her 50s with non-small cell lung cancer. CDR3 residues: CSVSSLADTQYF. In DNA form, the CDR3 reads TGCAGTGTTAGTTCCCTAGCGGATACGCAGTATTTT.